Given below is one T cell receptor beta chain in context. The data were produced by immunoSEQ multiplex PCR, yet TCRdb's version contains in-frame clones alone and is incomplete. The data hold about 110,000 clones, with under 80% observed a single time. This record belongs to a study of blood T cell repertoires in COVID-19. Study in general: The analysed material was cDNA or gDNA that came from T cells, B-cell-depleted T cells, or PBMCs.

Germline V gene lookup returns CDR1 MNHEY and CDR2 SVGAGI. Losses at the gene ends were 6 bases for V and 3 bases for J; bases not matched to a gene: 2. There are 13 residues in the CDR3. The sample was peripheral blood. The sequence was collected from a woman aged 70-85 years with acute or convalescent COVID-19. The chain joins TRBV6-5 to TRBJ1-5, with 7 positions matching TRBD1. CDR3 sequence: CASRQGDNQPQHF. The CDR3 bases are TGTGCCAGCAGGCAGGGGGACAATCAGCCCCAGCATTTT.